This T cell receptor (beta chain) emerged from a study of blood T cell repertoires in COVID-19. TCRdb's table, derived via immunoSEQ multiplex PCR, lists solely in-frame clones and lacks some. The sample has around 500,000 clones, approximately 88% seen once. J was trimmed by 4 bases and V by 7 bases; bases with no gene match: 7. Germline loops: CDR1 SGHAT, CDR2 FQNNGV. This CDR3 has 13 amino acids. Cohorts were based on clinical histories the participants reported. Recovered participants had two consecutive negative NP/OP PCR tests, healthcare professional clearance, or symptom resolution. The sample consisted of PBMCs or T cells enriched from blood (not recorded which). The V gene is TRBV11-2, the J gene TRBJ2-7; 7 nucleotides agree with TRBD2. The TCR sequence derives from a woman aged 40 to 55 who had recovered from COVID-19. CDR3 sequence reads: CASNLAAKYEQYF. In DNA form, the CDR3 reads TGTGCCAGCAACCTAGCGGCCAAATACGAGCAGTACTTC.